The 23 T cell receptor beta chains below were found in one sample sequenced in a study of blood T cell repertoires in COVID-19. Repertoires were generated with immunoSEQ multiplex PCR, while TCRdb's copy carries only in-frame clones and drops some. Of around 200,000 clones listed, about four fifths are singletons. Sequencing used peripheral blood. The receptors were sampled from a human donor in a cohort sampled during active COVID-19.

This chain's CDR3 is CATKQGASNEQFF. Written as DNA, the CDR3 is TGTGCCACCAAACAGGGGGCGAGCAATGAGCAGTTCTTC. The rearrangement uses TRBV12-3 or TRBV12-4 and TRBJ2-1, with TRBD1 matching over 9 bases. J was trimmed by 6 bases and V by 10 bases; bases with no gene match: 7. The CDR3 covers 13 residues.

The rearrangement uses TRBV6-5 and TRBJ1-1, with 7 bases that match TRBD1. The trim removed 4 bases at V and 6 bases at J, leaving 11 bases unmatched. Germline V gene sequence: CDR1 MNHEY, CDR2 SVGAGI. CDR3 size: 15 residues. CDR3 region: CASSWDREFDAEAFF. The CDR3 DNA sequence: TGTGCCAGCAGTTGGGACAGAGAATTTGACGCTGAAGCTTTCTTT.

The CDR3 reads CASRQEGGNTIYF. The CDR3 nucleotides read TGTGCCAGCAGGCAAGAGGGAGGAAACACCATATATTTT. V is TRBV6-5 and J is TRBJ1-3; D gene unclear. Trimming stripped 6 bases from V and 4 bases from J, with 10 bases between. CDR1 and CDR2 (germline): MNHEY, SVGAGI. CDR3 length equals 13 residues.

This chain uses TRBV6-5 with TRBJ1-1; weak D call: TRBD1 (6 bases). This CDR3 has 14 amino acids. The germline CDR1 and CDR2 sequences are MNHEY and SVGAGI. V dropped 4 bases and J dropped 3 bases, with 12 bases sitting between them. CDR3 sequence reads: CASSSTGSDTEAFF. The CDR3 coding sequence is TGTGCCAGCAGTTCCACAGGGAGTGACACTGAAGCTTTCTTT.

The chain recombines TRBV2 with TRBJ2-7; the match to TRBD1 covers 9 bases. V trimming: 6 bases; J trimming: 6 bases; junction bases outside the gene matches: 9. CDR3 length: 14 residues. Germline V CDR1 and CDR2: SNHLY, FYNNEI. CDR3 coding DNA: TGTGCCAGCAGGGCGACAGGGGGAGGTCGCGAGCAGTACTTC. Translation: CASRATGGGREQYF.

This clone has just one count. The chain employs TRBV14 and TRBJ1-5; no reliable D call. In germline, CDR1 is SGHDN, CDR2 FVKESK. The CDR3 spans 12 residues. The V end was cut by 0 bases, the J end by 5 bases, with 2 bases between. CDR3 DNA sequence: TGTGCCAGCAGCCAAGACGATCAGCCCCAGCATTTT. It encodes CASSQDDQPQHF.

The chain recombines TRBV5-5 with TRBJ1-2, with no clear D. The CDR3 sequence is 12 residues long. V lost 0 bases and J 6 bases, leaving 6 bases between the germline ends. Germline assignment: CDR1 SGHKS and CDR2 YYEKEE (reference sequence). The DNA of the CDR3 is TGTGCCAGCAGCTTGGGGACTGATGGCTACACCTTC. Translated: CASSLGTDGYTF.

CDR3 sequence reads: CASSSLRRRPNNSPLHF. The CDR3 DNA reads as TGTGCCAGCAGCTCATTGCGACGGCGGCCTAATAATTCACCCCTCCACTTT. This chain joins TRBV11-2 and TRBJ1-6, with no clear D. This CDR3 contains 17 residues. V lost 4 bases to trimming and J lost 5 bases, with 18 bases between them. Germline V gene sequence: CDR1 SGHAT, CDR2 FQNNGV.

J is TRBJ2-1 and V is TRBV4-1, with 8 bases fitting TRBD2. Germline V lookup: CDR1 MGHRA, CDR2 YSYEKL. V lost 4 bases, J lost 4 bases, and 9 bases stayed unmatched. The CDR3 totals 16 residues. Written as DNA, the CDR3 is TGCGCCAGCAGCCCGTCGACGGGGGGGATATACAATGAGCAGTTCTTC. Protein: CASSPSTGGIYNEQFF.

This sequence joins TRBV7-2 and TRBJ1-2; 10 positions agree with TRBD1. Germline-derived CDR1 and CDR2 are SGHTA and FQGNSA. The ends lost 1 base at V and 5 bases at J; junction bases unmatched: 4. The CDR3 has 15 amino acids. The CDR3 loop reads CASSLGQGAWYGYTF. CDR3 in DNA: TGTGCCAGCAGCTTAGGACAGGGGGCGTGGTATGGCTACACCTTC.

V and J are TRBV5-4 and TRBJ2-7; D may be TRBD1 (5 bases). CDR1 SGHNT and CDR2 YYREEE come from the germline V gene (reference sequence). The CDR3 contains 14 residues. Trimming shortened V by 3 bases and J by 7 bases, and 17 bases separated the two germline ends. The CDR3 region has the DNA TGTGCCAGCAGCTCTAGGGGAATCCCTTCGGAGCAGTACTTC. Its protein is CASSSRGIPSEQYF.

J is TRBJ2-1 and V is TRBV29-1; possibly TRBD2 for D (5 bases). The CDR3 extends over 13 amino acids. V lost 3 bases, J lost 7 bases, and 13 bases lay in between. Per the germline V gene, CDR1 is SQVTM and CDR2 is ANQGSEA. CDR3 sequence: CSVDGVVGNEQFF. Written as DNA, the CDR3 is TGCAGCGTTGACGGGGTGGTAGGGAATGAGCAGTTCTTC.

Remarks on this clone: Other DNA sequences in this sample translate to the same CDR3. The rearrangement joins TRBV5-1 to TRBJ1-1, with TRBD1 identical over 7 bases. V lost 4 bases to trimming and J lost 2 bases; unmatched junction nucleotides: 5. The germline CDR1 and CDR2 sequences are SGHRS and YFSETQ. The CDR3 totals 14 residues. The DNA for the CDR3 is TGCGCCAGCAGCCCAGGGACAGCCAACACTGAAGCTTTCTTT. It codes for CASSPGTANTEAFF.

This clone was observed a few times. This sequence joins TRBV6-5 and TRBJ1-1; 8 nucleotides agree with TRBD1. The CDR3 spans 15 residues. J was trimmed by 4 bases and V by 5 bases; bases with no gene match: 9. Germline CDR1 MNHEY, CDR2 SVGAGI. DNA for the CDR3: TGTGCCAGCAGTCCGCGACAGGGGAGGGCCACTGAAGCTTTCTTT. Amino acid sequence: CASSPRQGRATEAFF.

This chain joins TRBV7-9 and TRBJ2-2, with TRBD1 matching 9 bases. This CDR3 contains 14 residues. Germline loops: CDR1 SEHNR, CDR2 FQNEAQ (reference sequence). V lost 5 bases and J lost 7; bases outside the gene matches: 5. CDR3 sequence (DNA): TGTGCCAGCAGCGCTGACAGGGGGAGCGGGGAGCTGTTTTTT. Translating gives CASSADRGSGELFF.

The CDR3 region is CATSRDRGPEQFF. The CDR3 DNA reads TGTGCCACCAGCCGGGACAGGGGACCGGAGCAGTTCTTC. The J gene is TRBJ2-1, the V gene TRBV6-5, with 10 bases aligning to TRBD1. With 10 bases clipped from V and 10 bases from J, the junction kept 10 bases outside the gene matches. The CDR3 loop spans 13 amino acids. Germline V lookup: CDR1 MNHEY, CDR2 SVGAGI.

On this clone itself: The same CDR3 is also encoded by other DNA sequences in this sample. The chain employs TRBV6-5 and TRBJ1-2; D possibly corresponds to TRBD1 (6 bases). The germline gives CDR1 MNHEY, CDR2 SVGAGI. The CDR3 is made up of 15 amino acids. Between the trimmed V and J ends, which lost 6 bases and 5 bases, there was a span of 19 bases. The CDR3 region is CASSSIFEQGYGYTF. The CDR3 coding sequence is TGTGCCAGCAGCTCCATTTTCGAACAGGGATATGGCTACACCTTC.

About this clone: This sample includes further DNA sequences coding for the same CDR3. V gene TRBV5-1 combines with J gene TRBJ2-3, with TRBD2 as a possible D gene (7 bases). There are 14 residues in the CDR3. Between the trimmed V and J ends, which lost 0 bases and 4 bases, there was a span of 9 bases. The germline gives CDR1 SGHRS, CDR2 YFSETQ. CDR3 coding DNA: TGCGCCAGCAGCTTGGCGGGGGGCTCAGATACGCAGTATTTT. Translated: CASSLAGGSDTQYF.

The rearrangement links TRBV11-2 to TRBJ1-6; 8 bases match TRBD1. Germline V gene lookup returns CDR1 SGHAT and CDR2 FQNNGV. The CDR3 consists of 17 residues. The V gene end was trimmed by 5 bases and the J gene end by 14 bases; junction bases not matched to a gene: 20. In DNA form, the CDR3 reads TGTGCCAGCAGCCCCGGACAGGGAGGATTTTACGCTCCAACCCTCCACTTT. Translated: CASSPGQGGFYAPTLHF. Variable domain in full (rest from reference TRBV11-2 and TRBJ1-6): EAGVAQSPRYKIIEKRQSVAFWCNPISGHATLYWYQQILGQGPKLLIQFQNNGVVDDSQLPKDRFSAERLKGVDSTLKIQPAKLEDSAVYLCASSPGQGGFYAPTLHFGNGTRLTVT.

This rearrangement joins TRBV7-8 to TRBJ1-5, with 7 bases aligning to TRBD1. Germline lookup yields CDR1 SGHVS and CDR2 FQNEAQ. The CDR3 is 15 residues long. V gave up 5 bases and J gave up 3 bases; unmatched junction bases: 7. The CDR3 loop reads CASSRGGWNNQPQHF. The DNA for the CDR3 is TGTGCCAGCAGCCGAGGGGGCTGGAACAATCAGCCCCAGCATTTT.

The chain has TRBV18 and TRBJ1-5; D may be TRBD1 (5 bases). Trimming stripped 4 bases from V and 8 bases from J, with 15 bases between. Germline CDR1 reads KGHSH; CDR2 reads LQKENI. The CDR3 is made up of 14 amino acids. The CDR3 region has the DNA TGTGCCAGCTCACTGCCAGGGATGGAGAAGCCCCAGCATTTT. It yields the protein CASSLPGMEKPQHF. Full variable domain (remainder filled in from reference TRBV18 and TRBJ1-5): NAGVMQNPRHLVRRRGQEARLRCSPMKGHSHVYWYRQLPEEGLKFMVYLQKENIIDESGMPKERFSAEFPKEGPSILRIQQVVRGDSAAYFCASSLPGMEKPQHFGDGTRLSIL.

The rearrangement joins TRBV3-1 (or the pseudogene TRBV3-2) to TRBJ1-5, with TRBD1 matching 7 bases. CDR3 length: 15 amino acids. Germline lookup yields CDR1 LGHDT and CDR2 YNNKEL (reference sequence). V trimming: 7 bases; J trimming: 6 bases; junction bases outside the gene matches: 12. This CDR3 reads CASKTGRGPGQPQHF. The CDR3 bases are TGTGCCAGCAAAACCGGGAGGGGGCCCGGTCAGCCCCAGCATTTT.

This chain joins TRBV10-1 and TRBJ1-1; D not certain. CDR1 and CDR2 from the germline V gene are WNHNN and SYGVQD (reference sequence). Trimming removed 4 bases from V and 0 bases from J, with 6 bases in between. This CDR3 is built from 13 residues. The CDR3 here is CASSVEVNTEAFF. CDR3 nucleotide sequence: TGCGCCAGCAGTGTGGAGGTGAACACTGAAGCTTTCTTT.